This T cell receptor beta chain was profiled in a study of T cell responses to AZD1222 COVID-19 vaccine. Study results and caveats: Following two doses of AZD1222, Spike-specific TCR breadth and depth rose. Repertoire collection took place solely once the T cell response had peaked. The donor cohort was predominantly white British with a female majority, and clonal diversity may have been underestimated. Among spike-specific TCRs, nearly half reportedly target unmutated variant regions.

Worth noting for this clone: As yet, its antigen is unknown.

The germline V gene has CDR1 LNHNV and CDR2 YYDKDF (reference sequence). CDR3 length: 15 amino acids. Trimming removed 0 bases from V and 7 bases from J, with 13 bases in between. Data came from immunoSEQ multiplex PCR; TCRdb stores just in-frame clones and leaves some out. Among 150,000 to 190,000 clones listed, about 88% were seen once. This sample comprised peripheral blood, obtained after recovery from COVID-19. This sequence joins TRBV15 and TRBJ2-1; no definite D call. The clonotype originates from an adult who had recovered from COVID-19. CDR3 in DNA: TGTGCCACCAGCAGAGATCCGGGCATATTGAATGAGCAGTTCTTC. It codes for CATSRDPGILNEQFF. The whole variable domain, filled in from reference TRBV15 and TRBJ2-1, reads DAMVIQNPRYQVTQFGKPVTLSCSQTLNHNVMYWYQQKSSQAPKLLFHYYDKDFNNEADTPDNFQSRRPNTSFCFLDIRSPGLGDTAMYLCATSRDPGILNEQFFGPGTRLTVL.